The 31 T cell receptor beta chains given below trace back to one sample, sequenced in a study of cytomegalovirus exposure and HLA in healthy donors. 13 Jbeta primers and 60 Vbeta primers were used for the PCR. Here immunoSEQ multiplex PCR was the method, and the copy in TCRdb shows in-frame clones only, minus some. This sample has roughly 120,000 clones, with around 70% found just once. The sequencing sample was made of PBMCs. These receptors all stem from a woman in her thirties or forties in good health and CMV-seropositive.

The chain is built from TRBV7-2 and TRBJ2-5, with D perhaps matching TRBD2 (6 bases). The V and J ends lost 3 bases and 2 bases respectively, with 10 bases between them. The CDR3 has 14 residues. Germline CDR1 is SGHTA and CDR2 is FQGNSA. CDR3 nucleotide sequence: TGTGCCAGCAGCTTTGGCGGGGCGCAAGAGACCCAGTACTTC. Amino acids: CASSFGGAQETQYF.

The chain links TRBV11-2 to TRBJ1-6; 10 bases line up with TRBD1. From germline, CDR1 is SGHAT and CDR2 FQNNGV. This CDR3 has 17 residues. Trimming removed 5 bases from V and 6 bases from J; junction bases left unmatched: 10. The CDR3 sequence is CASSDRDRGWANSPLHF. The DNA for the CDR3 is TGTGCCAGCAGCGACCGGGACAGGGGATGGGCTAATTCACCCCTCCACTTT.

This clone was observed a few times. CDR3 sequence (DNA): TGCGCCAGCAGCTTGTCGGGGGAGAGAACAGATACGCAGTATTTT. This translates into CASSLSGERTDTQYF. The chain uses TRBV5-1 and TRBJ2-3; a possible D gene is TRBD2 (6 bases). V was shortened by 1 base and J by 3 bases, with 12 bases between the two germline ends. The CDR3 has 15 residues. From germline, CDR1 is SGHRS and CDR2 YFSETQ. Full variable domain (missing parts from reference TRBV5-1 and TRBJ2-3): KAGVTQTPRYLIKTRGQQVTLSCSPISGHRSVSWYQQTPGQGLQFLFEYFSETQRNKGNFPGRFSGRQFSNSRSEMNVSTLELGDSALYLCASSLSGERTDTQYFGPGTRLTVL.

J is TRBJ1-1 and V is TRBV19; TRBD1 agrees at 7 bases. This CDR3 region has 12 residues. Germline V gene sequence: CDR1 LNHDA, CDR2 SQIVND (reference sequence). Trimming cost V 9 bases and J 8 bases; bases outside gene matches: 9. CDR3 protein: CASGGWGQEAFF. In nucleotides, the CDR3 is TGTGCCAGCGGGGGATGGGGACAGGAAGCTTTCTTT.

The count of this clone is one. This CDR3 reads CASSLLAGRNTGELFF. CDR3 in DNA: TGTGCCAGCAGTTTACTGGCAGGAAGAAACACCGGGGAGCTGTTTTTT. The V and J genes are TRBV28 and TRBJ2-2; no clear D gene. The CDR3 extends over 16 amino acids. V was cut by 2 bases and J by 2 bases, with 12 bases left in between. Per germline, CDR1 MDHEN and CDR2 SYDVKM.

The sample holds one count of this clone. The chain joins TRBV5-1 to TRBJ2-5; 11 bases agree with TRBD2. The germline V gene has CDR1 SGHRS and CDR2 YFSETQ. V lost 0 bases, J lost 5 bases, and 9 bases stayed unmatched. The CDR3 extends over 17 amino acids. The CDR3 region has the DNA TGCGCCAGCAGCTTGGCAGTAGCGGGGGGGCTAAGCGAGACCCAGTACTTC. Its translation is CASSLAVAGGLSETQYF. Variable domain in full (rest from reference TRBV5-1 and TRBJ2-5): KAGVTQTPRYLIKTRGQQVTLSCSPISGHRSVSWYQQTPGQGLQFLFEYFSETQRNKGNFPGRFSGRQFSNSRSEMNVSTLELGDSALYLCASSLAVAGGLSETQYFGPGTRLLVL.

The chain links TRBV9 to TRBJ2-5, with D hard to call. Near its end, the DNA agrees better with TRBJ2-7, so the J call may be wrong. The CDR3 is 15 amino acids. Per germline, CDR1 SGDLS and CDR2 YYNGEE. CDR3 nucleotide sequence: TGTGCCAGCAGCTATAGCTATAAGTCAGTCTACGAGCAGTACTTC. Translation gives CASSYSYKSVYEQYF.

The chain joins TRBV19 to TRBJ2-1, with 8 bases matching TRBD1. Germline V CDR1 and CDR2: LNHDA, SQIVND (reference sequence). The J segment lost 5 bases and the V segment lost 6 bases, leaving 9 bases of the junction unmatched. The CDR3 totals 15 residues. This CDR3 is CASSIQGAGDNEQFF. In DNA, the CDR3 is TGTGCCAGTAGCATCCAGGGGGCAGGGGACAATGAGCAGTTCTTC.

This clone showed up just a few times. The rearrangement links TRBV4-3 to TRBJ2-2; 7 nucleotides match TRBD1. This CDR3 contains 14 residues. The V gene's germline CDR1 is LGHNA and CDR2 YSLEER. J was trimmed by 7 bases and V by 3 bases; bases with no gene match: 5. CDR3: CASSHETGDGELFF. The CDR3 nucleotides read TGCGCCAGCAGCCATGAAACAGGGGACGGGGAGCTGTTTTTT.

J is TRBJ2-2 and V is TRBV13; no definite D call. CDR3 length: 12 residues. Looked up from germline, CDR1 is PRHDT and CDR2 is FYEKMQ (reference sequence). Trimming removed 5 bases at V and 5 bases at J, with 6 bases between. This CDR3 reads CASSLVTGELFF. The CDR3 DNA follows: TGTGCCAGCAGCCTCGTTACCGGGGAGCTGTTTTTT.

This clone has only a few counts. The V and J genes are TRBV7-6 and TRBJ2-7, with D unclear. CDR3 length: 12 residues. The V end was cut by 5 bases, the J end by 6 bases, with 11 bases between. Germline CDR1 and CDR2: SGHVS and FNYEAQ. For the CDR3, the DNA is TGTGCCAGCAGCCCTGATGAGCTCGAGCAGTACTTC. Its protein product is CASSPDELEQYF. The full variable domain, rest sourced from reference TRBV7-6 and TRBJ2-7, is GAGVSQSPRYKVTKRGQDVALRCDPISGHVSLYWYRQALGQGPEFLTYFNYEAQQDKSGLPNDRFSAERPEGSISTLTIQRTEQRDSAMYRCASSPDELEQYFGPGTRLTVT.

The gene calls are TRBV29-1 and TRBJ2-3; D is perhaps TRBD2 (6 bases). The V gene's germline CDR1 is SQVTM and CDR2 ANQGSEA. Trimming left V 3 bases short and J 3 bases short, with 7 bases between. The CDR3 covers 12 residues. CDR3 DNA: TGCAGCGTTGAGCGGGAAACAGATACGCAGTATTTT. This translates into CSVERETDTQYF.

The gene calls are TRBV5-1 and TRBJ1-2; 9 positions match TRBD1. Germline-derived CDR1 and CDR2 are SGHRS and YFSETQ. The V and J ends lost 2 bases and 3 bases, in that order; junction bases with no gene match: 8. This CDR3 spans 16 amino acids. CDR3 sequence reads: CASSFTFGTGHYGYTF. CDR3 in DNA: TGCGCCAGCAGCTTTACCTTCGGGACAGGGCACTATGGCTACACCTTC. Together with reference TRBV5-1 and TRBJ1-2, the CDR3 gives the full variable domain: KAGVTQTPRYLIKTRGQQVTLSCSPISGHRSVSWYQQTPGQGLQFLFEYFSETQRNKGNFPGRFSGRQFSNSRSEMNVSTLELGDSALYLCASSFTFGTGHYGYTFGSGTRLTVV.

The chain is built from TRBV29-1 and TRBJ2-3; D remains unclear. V gave up 5 bases and J gave up 4 bases, with 4 bases separating them. Germline CDR1 reads SQVTM; CDR2 reads ANQGSEA. This CDR3 comprises 10 residues. The CDR3 sequence is CSVLSDTQYF. The CDR3 nucleotides are TGCAGCGTTCTTTCAGATACGCAGTATTTT.

This chain connects TRBV10-3 to TRBJ2-5; 7 nucleotides align to TRBD1. The J call may be incorrect, as the DNA end agrees better with TRBJ2-7. Germline assignment: CDR1 ENHRY and CDR2 SYGVKD. There are 14 residues in the CDR3. CDR3 DNA sequence: TGTGCCATCAGTGCTGCCAGGGGGACCTACGAGCAGTACTTC. Its translation: CAISAARGTYEQYF.

This chain links TRBV7-6 with TRBJ2-1; D possibly corresponds to TRBD1 (6 bases). The CDR3 has 16 amino acids. The germline V gene encodes CDR1 SGHVS and CDR2 FNYEAQ. The germline V and J ends were trimmed by 0 bases and 4 bases, with 13 bases remaining between them. DNA of the CDR3: TGTGCCAGCAGCTTAGCGCGAGCAGGGGAGTACAATGAGCAGTTCTTC. This gives the protein CASSLARAGEYNEQFF.

This chain joins TRBV6-5 and TRBJ1-2; the match to TRBD1 covers 7 bases. Per the germline V gene, CDR1 is MNHEY and CDR2 is SVGAGI. This CDR3 spans 13 amino acids. V gave up 9 bases and J gave up 3 bases; unmatched junction bases: 7. The CDR3 coding sequence is TGTGCCAGTAGGACAGGACTTCACTATGGCTACACCTTC. Its protein product is CASRTGLHYGYTF.

This clone was picked up one time. V gene TRBV2 combines with J gene TRBJ2-5, with a tentative D call TRBD1 (6 bases). Germline V gives CDR1 SNHLY, CDR2 FYNNEI. V lost 6 bases and J lost 5, with 22 bases in between. The CDR3 covers 16 residues. CDR3 sequence reads: CASRARQVSTRETQYF. The CDR3 DNA follows: TGTGCCAGCAGGGCCCGACAGGTCTCTACGAGGGAGACCCAGTACTTC. Supplemented by reference TRBV2 and TRBJ2-5, the full variable domain reads EPEVTQTPSHQVTQMGQEVILRCVPISNHLYFYWYRQILGQKVEFLVSFYNNEISEKSEIFDDQFSVERPDGSNFTLKIRSTKLEDSAMYFCASRARQVSTRETQYFGPGTRLLVL.

The gene calls are TRBV7-2 and TRBJ1-4; possibly TRBD1 for D (5 bases). Trimming removed 2 bases from V and 11 bases from J, with 15 bases in between. Germline V gene lookup returns CDR1 SGHTA and CDR2 FQGNSA. This CDR3 contains 14 residues. The CDR3 loop reads CASSLRDLDGKLFF. The CDR3 DNA follows: TGTGCCAGCAGCTTAAGGGACTTGGACGGGAAACTGTTTTTT.

This clone has a handful of counts. The chain uses TRBV5-6 and TRBJ1-1; D gene uncertain. The CDR3 has 15 amino acids. In germline, CDR1 is SGHDT, CDR2 YYEEEE. The ends were cut back, 2 bases at V and 5 bases at J, with 16 bases in the middle. CDR3 region: CASSLPGQAGTEAFF. The CDR3 DNA sequence: TGTGCCAGCAGCTTACCAGGCCAGGCGGGTACTGAAGCTTTCTTT.

The chain combines TRBV28 with TRBJ1-1, with a tentative D call TRBD1 (6 bases). The CDR3 totals 13 residues. CDR1 MDHEN and CDR2 SYDVKM come from the germline V gene. V was pared by 10 bases and J by 5 bases, with 17 bases between. DNA of the CDR3: TGTGCCATCTCTGAGGGGGGAGGGACTGAAGCTTTCTTT. Encoded protein: CAISEGGGTEAFF.

The V call is TRBV13, the J call TRBJ2-5; D might be TRBD1 (6 bases). Per the germline V gene, CDR1 is PRHDT and CDR2 is FYEKMQ (reference sequence). The CDR3 totals 11 residues. V was pared by 5 bases and J by 7 bases, with 8 bases between. DNA of the CDR3: TGTGCCAGCAGCACCAGGGGGACCCAGTACTTC. Protein: CASSTRGTQYF.

This chain joins TRBV2 and TRBJ2-3; D remains unclear. V gave up 3 bases and J gave up 0 bases, with 13 bases separating them. Germline CDR1 reads SNHLY; CDR2 reads FYNNEI. CDR3 length: 16 amino acids. The CDR3 DNA is TGTGCCAGCAGTGATGGTAGGAGAGGAAGCACAGATACGCAGTATTTT. Amino acid sequence: CASSDGRRGSTDTQYF.

In this sample, this clone turned up once. The J gene is TRBJ2-7, the V gene TRBV7-9; D might be TRBD1 (5 bases). The germline V gene encodes CDR1 SEHNR and CDR2 FQNEAQ (reference sequence). The CDR3 is 12 amino acids. Trimming cost V 5 bases and J 4 bases, with 9 bases left between them. The CDR3 DNA sequence: TGTGCCAGCAGCCTTACAGGATACGAGCAGTACTTC. Translating it yields CASSLTGYEQYF.

The table lists this clone with a count of one. J is TRBJ1-1 and V is TRBV5-4; maybe TRBD1 (5 bases). CDR1 and CDR2 from the germline V gene are SGHNT and YYREEE (reference sequence). With 3 bases removed from V and 0 bases from J, the gap between germline ends came to 12 bases. This CDR3 spans 15 amino acids. Here the CDR3 reads CASSSTGVVNTEAFF. As DNA, the CDR3 is TGTGCCAGCAGCTCGACGGGGGTAGTGAACACTGAAGCTTTCTTT.

The V gene is TRBV6-1, the J gene TRBJ1-2; D is possibly TRBD1 (5 bases). The CDR3 consists of 15 residues. V was cut by 4 bases and J by 2 bases, with 14 bases left in between. Per germline, CDR1 MNHNS and CDR2 SASEGT. The CDR3 here is CASSVPGLINYGYTF. The CDR3 nucleotides read TGTGCCAGCAGTGTACCGGGACTGATAAACTATGGCTACACCTTC.

The table lists this clone with a count of one. The chain has TRBV19 and TRBJ2-5, with D perhaps matching TRBD2 (6 bases). The CDR3 is made up of 14 amino acids. Germline V CDR1 and CDR2: LNHDA, SQIVND (reference sequence). Trimming removed 5 bases from V and 1 base from J, with 11 bases in between. CDR3 protein: CASSALSGQETQYF. As DNA, the CDR3 is TGTGCCAGTAGTGCGCTTAGCGGCCAAGAGACCCAGTACTTC.

This chain links TRBV11-2 with TRBJ2-7; TRBD2 aligns across 8 bases. The CDR3 contains 15 residues. In germline, CDR1 is SGHAT, CDR2 FQNNGV. V shed 5 bases and J 2 bases; nucleotides not matched to a gene: 8. The CDR3 region is CASSPGAGGTYEQYF. The CDR3 coding sequence is TGTGCCAGCAGCCCCGGGGCGGGGGGAACCTACGAGCAGTACTTC.

CDR3 bases: TGTGCCAGCAGCTTAGAAATCTTCTCCTACGAGCAGTACTTC. It codes for CASSLEIFSYEQYF. The chain uses TRBV11-2 and TRBJ2-7; the D is unclear. V was shortened by 0 bases and J by 0 bases, with 6 bases between the two germline ends. CDR1 is SGHAT, CDR2 FQNNGV, per germline. The CDR3 covers 14 residues.

The gene calls are TRBV21-1 and TRBJ1-2. TRBV21-1 has pseudogene status. CDR3 length: 15 residues. The CDR3 sequence is CASSKEGGEQYGYTF. The DNA of the CDR3 is TGTGCCAGCAGCAAAGAGGGAGGGGAGCAGTATGGCTACACCTTC.

This clone appeared once. The V and J genes are TRBV4-3 and TRBJ2-5; no reliable D call. The germline V and J ends were trimmed by 0 bases and 5 bases, with 10 bases remaining between them. The CDR3 has 14 residues. Germline CDR1 and CDR2: LGHNA and YSLEER. This CDR3 is CASSQDLEVETQYF. For the CDR3, the DNA is TGCGCCAGCAGCCAAGATTTAGAGGTGGAGACCCAGTACTTC.